These 30 T cell receptor beta chains were all obtained from the same sample, sequenced in a study of cytomegalovirus exposure and HLA in healthy donors listed by TCRdb under 2017. The receptor library was made with the immunoSEQ multiplex PCR assay. A mixture of 60 forward primers for TCR Vbeta segments and 13 reverse primers for TCR Jbeta segments was used in the multiplex PCR. This is the immuneACCESS table as TCRdb keeps it, with only in-frame sequences that have V and J called. A part of the clones is gone; compared with another copy, unresolved V genes explain less than half, and the rest is unexplained. This sample lists about 120,000 clones; roughly 78% were detected once. Together, the top ten hold under 3% of the sample. What was sequenced was PBMCs. These receptor sequences come from a man aged 25 to 40 in good health and CMV-seronegative.

The gene calls are TRBV19 and TRBJ1-4; 7 nucleotides align to TRBD1. J gave up 5 bases and V 6 bases, and 12 bases lay outside the gene matches. The CDR3 consists of 16 residues. Per the germline V gene, CDR1 is LNHDA and CDR2 is SQIVND (reference sequence). The CDR3 sequence is CASSRDRERRNEKLFF. The CDR3 region has the DNA TGTGCCAGTAGCCGCGACAGGGAAAGAAGGAATGAAAAACTGTTTTTT.

The J gene is TRBJ2-6, the V gene TRBV7-6; no clear D gene. The CDR3 consists of 14 residues. V lost 5 bases and J 0 bases, leaving 5 bases between the germline ends. In germline, CDR1 is SGHVS, CDR2 FNYEAQ. CDR3 residues: CASSSYSGANVLTF. Here the CDR3 DNA reads TGTGCCAGCAGCAGCTACTCTGGGGCCAACGTCCTGACTTTC.

This clone was seen only once. The J gene is TRBJ2-5, the V gene TRBV7-8, with TRBD2 matching 7 bases. Per germline, CDR1 SGHVS and CDR2 FQNEAQ. The trim removed 4 bases at V and 4 bases at J, leaving 18 bases unmatched. The CDR3 is made up of 18 amino acids. CDR3 amino acids: CASSSARLTGGRGETQYF. CDR3 coding DNA: TGTGCCAGCAGCTCAGCCCGATTAACGGGAGGCCGGGGAGAGACCCAGTACTTC. Full variable domain (outside the CDR3, taken from reference TRBV7-8 and TRBJ2-5): GAGVSQSPRYKVAKRGQDVALRCDPISGHVSLFWYQQALGQGPEFLTYFQNEAQLDKSGLPSDRFFAERPEGSVSTLKIQRTQQEDSAVYLCASSSARLTGGRGETQYFGPGTRLLVL.

The chain recombines TRBV19 with TRBJ2-7, with D maybe TRBD2 (6 bases). Germline V gene sequence: CDR1 LNHDA, CDR2 SQIVND (reference sequence). This CDR3 region has 13 residues. Trimming left V 6 bases short and J 6 bases short, with 15 bases between. The CDR3 sequence is CASRRTGALEQYF. Written as DNA, the CDR3 is TGTGCCAGTAGACGGACGGGAGCCCTCGAGCAGTACTTC.

V usage is TRBV27 and J usage is TRBJ1-1; D is unclear. CDR3 length: 13 residues. The germline gives CDR1 MNHEY, CDR2 SMNVEV (reference sequence). Trimming stripped 3 bases from V and 4 bases from J, with 9 bases between. CDR3 nucleotide sequence: TGTGCCAGCAGTTTGAGTGTTTTCACTGAAGCTTTCTTT. Translating it yields CASSLSVFTEAFF.

V usage is TRBV12-5 and J usage is TRBJ1-3; D is perhaps TRBD1 (5 bases). This CDR3 comprises 14 residues. The germline V gene encodes CDR1 LGHNT and CDR2 FRNRAP. The V end lost 10 bases, the J end lost 2 bases, and 15 bases lay between the germline ends. CDR3 sequence (DNA): TGTGCTATGGGTACAGGAGACACTGGAAACACCATATATTTT. Translating it yields CAMGTGDTGNTIYF.

Concerning this clone: At one end, the junction sequence differs from germline, possibly due to a read error. The chain is built from TRBV10-3 and TRBJ2-1; possible D gene TRBD2, 6 bases. The CDR3 length is 13 residues. Per germline, CDR1 ENHRY and CDR2 SYGVKD. CDR3 sequence reads: CASLAESSNEQFF. CDR3 nucleotide sequence: TGTGCCAGCTTAGCGGAGTCCTCCAATGAGCAGTTCTTC.

The chain joins TRBV4-3 to TRBJ2-2; D is perhaps TRBD2 (6 bases). Trimming shortened V by 1 base and J by 4 bases, and 13 bases separated the two germline ends. The CDR3 loop spans 16 amino acids. Germline V gene data show CDR1 as LGHNA and CDR2 as YSLEER. The CDR3 nucleotides are TGCGCCAGCAGCCAAGTTCCGGGAGTTTTCACCGGGGAGCTGTTTTTT. As protein: CASSQVPGVFTGELFF.

The chain carries TRBV6-6 and TRBJ1-2, with D possibly matching TRBD1 (5 bases). Germline V gives CDR1 MNHNY, CDR2 SVGAGI (reference sequence). The CDR3 length is 13 residues. Trimming cost V 2 bases and J 7 bases, with 11 bases left between them. The CDR3 coding sequence is TGTGCCAGCAGTTACACTGGGGCCTCTGGCTACACCTTC. Translated: CASSYTGASGYTF.

The chain combines TRBV6-6 with TRBJ1-5; 7 bases fit TRBD1. From germline, CDR1 is MNHNY and CDR2 SVGAGI (reference sequence). J lost 9 bases, V lost 3 bases, and 14 bases had no gene match. The CDR3 extends over 16 amino acids. The CDR3 region has the DNA TGTGCCAGCAGTTATTCGGGGACAGCTTTACTAAGGCCCCAGCATTTT. Translating it yields CASSYSGTALLRPQHF.

The chain joins TRBV19 to TRBJ2-7, with D maybe TRBD1 (6 bases). This CDR3 comprises 15 residues. Germline CDR1 and CDR2: LNHDA and SQIVND (reference sequence). V was pared by 1 base and J by 7 bases, with 17 bases between. The CDR3 loop reads CASSIGGSGVVEQYF. As DNA, the CDR3 is TGTGCCAGTAGTATAGGGGGCTCAGGGGTGGTGGAGCAGTACTTC.

The chain recombines TRBV5-1 with TRBJ2-5; 7 bases match TRBD2. Germline V gives CDR1 SGHRS, CDR2 YFSETQ. The junction had 4 bases not matched to a gene; V was cut back by 5 bases and J by 3 bases. This CDR3 has 13 amino acids. CDR3 DNA sequence: TGCGCCAGCAGATTCGCGGGAGAAGAGACCCAGTACTTC. The encoded protein is CASRFAGEETQYF.

This clone has more than one count but fewer than ten. V usage is TRBV5-6 and J usage is TRBJ2-7; D gene ambiguous. Germline V CDR1 and CDR2: SGHDT, YYEEEE. The CDR3 is made up of 14 amino acids. Trimming cost V 2 bases and J 5 bases, with 14 bases left between them. The CDR3 sequence is CASSFGFALDEQYF. The CDR3 DNA is TGTGCCAGCAGCTTTGGGTTCGCCCTAGACGAGCAGTACTTC.

The V gene is TRBV2, the J gene TRBJ2-2; D may be TRBD1 (5 bases). Trimming took 2 bases from V and 7 from J, leaving 8 bases between them. CDR1 is SNHLY and CDR2 is FYNNEI in the germline V gene. The CDR3 is made up of 13 amino acids. CDR3 DNA sequence: TGTGCCAGCAGTGAACAGGGTTACGGGGAGCTGTTTTTT. This codes for CASSEQGYGELFF.

V and J are TRBV29-1 and TRBJ2-7; possible D gene TRBD2, 5 bases. Trimming left V 6 bases short and J 5 bases short, with 17 bases between. This CDR3 comprises 13 residues. Germline lookup yields CDR1 SQVTM and CDR2 ANQGSEA. CDR3: CSVRGLGLDEQYF. The DNA for the CDR3 is TGCAGCGTCCGTGGCCTAGGACTCGACGAGCAGTACTTC.

The chain recombines TRBV5-1 with TRBJ2-3; TRBD2 is a possible D gene (6 bases). This CDR3 region has 16 residues. Germline CDR1 is SGHRS and CDR2 is YFSETQ. V lost 0 bases and J 2 bases, leaving 13 bases between the germline ends. The CDR3 loop reads CASSLVASEVTDTQYF. In DNA form, the CDR3 reads TGCGCCAGCAGCTTGGTGGCTAGCGAGGTCACAGATACGCAGTATTTT. The full variable domain, completed using reference TRBV5-1 and TRBJ2-3, is KAGVTQTPRYLIKTRGQQVTLSCSPISGHRSVSWYQQTPGQGLQFLFEYFSETQRNKGNFPGRFSGRQFSNSRSEMNVSTLELGDSALYLCASSLVASEVTDTQYFGPGTRLTVL.

This clone was seen a few times. This chain links TRBV5-8 with TRBJ2-3; tentatively, D is TRBD2 (6 bases). From germline, CDR1 is SGHTS and CDR2 YDEGEE. This CDR3 has 13 residues. V lost 4 bases and J 7 bases, leaving 13 bases between the germline ends. CDR3 loop: CASSPAGGNTQYF. The CDR3 nucleotides are TGTGCCAGCAGCCCTGCTGGGGGGAATACGCAGTATTTT.

J is TRBJ2-5 and V is TRBV21-1; TRBD1 was called by the table and not checked on the DNA. TRBV21-1 is given as a pseudogene. This CDR3 has 14 residues. The CDR3 DNA reads as TGTGCCAGCAGCGACCGGGACAGGGTTGGTAATTGGGACTTC. It encodes CASSDRDRVGNWDF.

The CDR3 sequence is CASSWGGSPYNEQFF. In DNA, the CDR3 is TGTGCCAGCAGCTGGGGAGGTAGCCCCTACAATGAGCAGTTCTTC. V is TRBV7-3 and J is TRBJ2-1, with D possibly being TRBD2 (6 bases). Trimming took off 4 bases at V and 2 bases at J, with 12 bases between the two ends. CDR1 is SGHTA and CDR2 is FQGTGA in the germline V gene. This CDR3 spans 15 amino acids.

The V gene is TRBV10-2, the J gene TRBJ2-7; weak D call: TRBD1 (5 bases). Germline V gene data show CDR1 as WSHSY and CDR2 as SAAADI. Trimming removed 3 bases from V and 1 base from J, with 13 bases in between. The CDR3 sequence is 15 residues long. Written as DNA, the CDR3 is TGCGCCAGCAGTGACCCGAAGGCAGGGTCCTACGAGCAGTACTTC. Translated, it gives CASSDPKAGSYEQYF.

The V call is TRBV5-1, the J call TRBJ1-4, with D tentatively TRBD1 (6 bases). Germline CDR1 is SGHRS and CDR2 is YFSETQ. The CDR3 totals 16 residues. V gave up 5 bases and J gave up 5 bases, with 19 bases separating them. DNA of the CDR3: TGCGCCAGCAGAGAACACCGACAGGACCTCAATGAAAAACTGTTTTTT. Residues: CASREHRQDLNEKLFF.

V and J are TRBV9 and TRBJ2-7; tentative D call: TRBD1 (5 bases). CDR1 and CDR2 (germline): SGDLS, YYNGEE. V was clipped by 0 bases and J by 1 base, with 11 bases between them. The CDR3 runs 15 residues. DNA of the CDR3: TGTGCCAGCAGCGTAGCTCAGGGCGGATCCTACGAGCAGTACTTC. This encodes CASSVAQGGSYEQYF.

The chain combines TRBV6-1 with TRBJ1-5, with no clear D. The length of the CDR3 is 15 residues. Germline assignment: CDR1 MNHNS and CDR2 SASEGT. Trimming cost V 4 bases and J 4 bases, with 14 bases left between them. The CDR3 region has the DNA TGTGCCAGCAGTGCTACAGCGGACGGAAATCAGCCCCAGCATTTT. Translated, it gives CASSATADGNQPQHF.

The sample holds a few counts of this clone. V gene TRBV27 combines with J gene TRBJ2-1, with D possibly matching TRBD1 (5 bases). The CDR3 contains 14 residues. Trimming removed 11 bases at V and 1 base at J, with 15 bases between. CDR1 and CDR2 from the germline V gene are MNHEY and SMNVEV (reference sequence). CDR3 protein: CAASRGGSYNEQFF. The CDR3, as DNA: TGTGCCGCGTCTAGGGGTGGATCCTACAATGAGCAGTTCTTC.

In this sample, this clone turned up once. V and J are TRBV27 and TRBJ1-5; no clear D. Trimming cost V 6 bases and J 0 bases, with 12 bases left between them. This CDR3 contains 15 residues. The V gene's germline CDR1 is MNHEY and CDR2 SMNVEV (reference sequence). The chain's CDR3 is CASSPFGISNQPQHF. CDR3 sequence (DNA): TGTGCCAGCAGCCCATTCGGGATTAGCAATCAGCCCCAGCATTTT.

The count of this clone is one. The chain joins TRBV5-1 to TRBJ2-3; D is unclear. There are 15 residues in the CDR3. Trimming removed 2 bases from V and 0 bases from J, with 10 bases in between. Germline CDR1 and CDR2: SGHRS and YFSETQ. The CDR3 spells CASSFGGTSTDTQYF. CDR3 DNA: TGCGCCAGCAGCTTCGGCGGAACTAGCACAGATACGCAGTATTTT. Looking up the rest from reference TRBV5-1 and TRBJ2-3 gives the full variable domain: KAGVTQTPRYLIKTRGQQVTLSCSPISGHRSVSWYQQTPGQGLQFLFEYFSETQRNKGNFPGRFSGRQFSNSRSEMNVSTLELGDSALYLCASSFGGTSTDTQYFGPGTRLTVL.

This chain uses TRBV16 with TRBJ2-1; 12 nucleotides align to TRBD1. Per the germline V gene, CDR1 is KGHSY and CDR2 is FQNENV. The CDR3 length is 15 residues. V lost 4 bases to trimming and J lost 7 bases; unmatched junction nucleotides: 5. CDR3 sequence: CASSPGTGGANEQFF. The CDR3 DNA reads TGTGCCAGCAGCCCTGGGACAGGGGGCGCGAATGAGCAGTTCTTC.

Here the CDR3 reads CASSFLPTGVNGYTF. In DNA form, the CDR3 reads TGTGCCAGCAGTTTCCTACCGACAGGGGTAAATGGCTACACCTTC. The V and J genes are TRBV28 and TRBJ1-2, with 8 nucleotides matching TRBD1. The CDR3 has 15 residues. V shed 3 bases and J 6 bases; nucleotides not matched to a gene: 9. Germline CDR1 reads MDHEN; CDR2 reads SYDVKM.

CDR3 loop: CASSPAGGDEQYF. For the CDR3, the DNA is TGTGCCAGCAGCCCGGCAGGGGGCGACGAGCAGTACTTC. V usage is TRBV5-6 and J usage is TRBJ2-7; 8 bases are a match to TRBD1. This CDR3 is built from 13 residues. Germline CDR1 SGHDT, CDR2 YYEEEE. V shed 4 bases and J 5 bases; nucleotides not matched to a gene: 5.

This sequence joins TRBV6-5 and TRBJ2-5, with unresolved D. The CDR3 length is 14 residues. V shed 0 bases and J shed 5 bases, with 10 bases lying between them. The germline CDR1 and CDR2 sequences are MNHEY and SVGAGI. The CDR3 DNA reads as TGTGCCAGCAGTTACTCCCGGTCCCCGGAGACCCAGTACTTC. This sequence encodes CASSYSRSPETQYF.